This T cell receptor beta chain was obtained from a study of blood T cell repertoires in COVID-19. CDR1 SGHDN and CDR2 FVKESK come from the germline V gene. V lost 9 bases, J lost 7 bases, and 1 base stayed unmatched. The CDR3 runs 11 residues. Study members were between 18 and 89 years old and lived in fewer than 30 US regions. Original processing methods: Reference gene primer amplification gave nucleated cell count estimates. Method: immunoSEQ multiplex PCR; TCRdb's copy keeps in-frame clones and lacks some. That table supplies the V and J calls and clone size; D and trimming were determined from the DNA. The sample has 200,000 to 250,000 clones; 80% to 90% are singletons. This clone was counted a few times.

This clonotype was sampled from a man aged 30 to 39 in a cohort exposed to, infected with or recovered from COVID-19 (not recorded which). The sample taken for sequencing was PBMCs or T cells enriched from blood (not recorded which). V gene TRBV14 combines with J gene TRBJ1-5, with 9 bases fitting TRBD1. The CDR3 DNA sequence: TGTGCCAGGGACAGGGGCCAGCCCCAGCATTTT. This translates into CARDRGQPQHF.